Below, 9 T cell receptor beta chains from the same sample are listed, as sequenced in a study of long-term antiretroviral therapy in people with HIV. The libraries were made with immunoSEQ v3.0 at survey level. Repertoires were generated with immunoSEQ multiplex PCR, while TCRdb's copy carries only in-frame clones and drops some. The sample records about 23,000 clones, roughly 90% being singletons. The sequencing here drew on unsorted PBMCs, taken 0.6 years after starting antiretroviral therapy. The receptors were gathered from a man aged 60-69 years with HIV.

CDR3 DNA sequence: TGTGCCAGCAGTTTAAGGGCCGTGGGGGGCGAGCAGTACTTC. Translation gives CASSLRAVGGEQYF. The rearrangement links TRBV28 to TRBJ2-7; D is perhaps TRBD2 (6 bases). From germline, CDR1 is MDHEN and CDR2 SYDVKM. Between the trimmed V and J ends, which lost 2 bases and 6 bases, there was a span of 14 bases. This CDR3 is built from 14 residues.

The chain couples TRBV7-2 to TRBJ2-7, with 10 bases matching TRBD1. This CDR3 region has 14 residues. Germline CDR1 is SGHTA and CDR2 is FQGNSA. V lost 3 bases and J lost 6; bases outside the gene matches: 5. CDR3: CASSFRQGAIEQYF. CDR3 nucleotide sequence: TGTGCCAGCAGCTTCCGACAGGGGGCGATCGAGCAGTACTTC.

The chain recombines TRBV18 with TRBJ1-1; no firm D call. The germline V gene has CDR1 KGHSH and CDR2 LQKENI. V was trimmed by 0 bases and J by 1 base, leaving 6 bases between them. CDR3 length: 14 amino acids. CDR3 loop: CASSPPFGNTEAFF. The CDR3 bases are TGTGCCAGCTCACCACCTTTTGGGAACACTGAAGCTTTCTTT. The whole variable domain, remainder taken from reference TRBV18 and TRBJ1-1, is NAGVMQNPRHLVRRRGQEARLRCSPMKGHSHVYWYRQLPEEGLKFMVYLQKENIIDESGMPKERFSAEFPKEGPSILRIQQVVRGDSAAYFCASSPPFGNTEAFFGQGTRLTVV.

This clone was observed a handful of times. This chain joins TRBV29-1 and TRBJ2-7, with TRBD1 as a possible D gene (6 bases). Germline V gives CDR1 SQVTM, CDR2 ANQGSEA. The CDR3 runs to 16 residues. V was shortened by 4 bases and J by 3 bases, with 22 bases between the two germline ends. The CDR3 reads CSVGPGEPHGRYEQYF. For the CDR3, the DNA is TGCAGCGTTGGACCAGGGGAACCTCACGGCCGCTACGAGCAGTACTTC.

The chain combines TRBV4-3 with TRBJ1-6; no clear D gene. The CDR3 is made up of 16 amino acids. V lost 0 bases to trimming and J lost 0 bases, with 6 bases between them. The V gene's germline CDR1 is LGHNA and CDR2 YSLEER. The CDR3 DNA reads TGCGCCAGCAGCCAAGACCTGAGCTCCTATAATTCACCCCTCCACTTT. Its protein is CASSQDLSSYNSPLHF.

This sequence joins TRBV6-6 and TRBJ2-1; a possible D gene is TRBD1 (6 bases). Trimming cost V 7 bases and J 9 bases, with 16 bases left between them. Germline CDR1 MNHNY, CDR2 SVGAGI (reference sequence). The CDR3 length is 13 residues. This chain's CDR3 is CASTPIGQSEQFF. CDR3 DNA: TGTGCCAGCACGCCAATCGGACAGTCTGAGCAGTTCTTC.

This sequence joins TRBV6-5 and TRBJ2-4, with TRBD1 matching 8 bases. V was clipped by 6 bases and J by 3 bases; unmatched bases: 4. This CDR3 region has 14 residues. In germline, CDR1 is MNHEY, CDR2 SVGAGI. The CDR3 region has the DNA TGTGCCAGCAGGCCGACAGGGGTCAAAAACATTCAGTACTTC. Translation gives CASRPTGVKNIQYF.

The chain combines TRBV5-1 with TRBJ2-7; the match to TRBD1 covers 8 bases. Per the germline V gene, CDR1 is SGHRS and CDR2 is YFSETQ. The CDR3 consists of 13 residues. J lost 6 bases, V lost 6 bases, and 8 bases had no gene match. In DNA, the CDR3 is TGCGCCAGCAAAGGACAGGGATCGAGCGAGCAGTACTTC. It specifies CASKGQGSSEQYF.

The chain is built from TRBV15 and TRBJ1-3; 7 bases line up with TRBD1. This CDR3 spans 18 amino acids. Per germline, CDR1 LNHNV and CDR2 YYDKDF (reference sequence). V lost 0 bases to trimming and J lost 0 bases; unmatched junction nucleotides: 8. The CDR3 nucleotides are TGTGCCACCAGCAGAGACCGGCACAGGGGCGGCTCTGGAAACACCATATATTTT. Amino acid sequence: CATSRDRHRGGSGNTIYF.